This T cell receptor (beta chain) was sequenced for a study of vaccination and CD4 T cells after COVID-19. Study background: Samples taken post-COVID came a median about 98 days after diagnosis, ranging from 35 to 161. Overlapping spike pools from SARS-CoV-2 and HCoV-NL63, HCoV-OC43 and HCoV-229E served as culture stimuli. Study-level points and caveats: Among those convalescent, a median 86.3% of reactive clones emerged solely post-vaccination.

Treatment defined: approximately nine-day PBMC culture with coronavirus spike peptide pools or control peptides (ViraFEST assay). One should note that the unexposed donor's CD4+ T cells were collected before the COVID-19 pandemic (2011-2018). On this clonotype: The target antigen is unknown.

Oncomine TCR Beta short-read sequencing was applied to DNA from cultured CD4+ T cells. Extraction of genomic DNA was performed on cultured CD4+ T cells. One entry per CDR3 protein results from TCRdb running MiXCR on the PCR reads. The sample holds 6,500 to 10,000 distinct CDR3 sequences, 45% to 50% seen once. Germline V CDR1 and CDR2: DFQATT, SNEGSKA (reference sequence). V lost 5 bases, J lost 5 bases, and 15 bases lay in between. The CDR3 contains 13 residues. The sample was CD4+ T cells from blood, cultured in vitro. The genes are TRBV20-1 and TRBJ2-5, with D maybe TRBD2 (5 bases). The sequence was obtained from a human donor in good health. CDR3 DNA: TGCAGTGCTCCCAGGCCCCCGGGGGAGACCCAGTACTTC. Translation gives CSAPRPPGETQYF.